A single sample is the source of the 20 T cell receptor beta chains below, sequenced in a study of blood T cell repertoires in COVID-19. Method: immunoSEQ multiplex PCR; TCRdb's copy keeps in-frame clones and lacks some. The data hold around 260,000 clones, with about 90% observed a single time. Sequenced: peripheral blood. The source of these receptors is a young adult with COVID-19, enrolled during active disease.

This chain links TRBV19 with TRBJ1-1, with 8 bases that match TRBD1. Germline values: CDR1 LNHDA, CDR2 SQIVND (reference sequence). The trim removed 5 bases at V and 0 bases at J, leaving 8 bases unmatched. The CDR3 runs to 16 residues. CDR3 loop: CASSLGQGPMNTEAFF. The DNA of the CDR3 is TGTGCCAGTAGTTTAGGACAGGGACCGATGAACACTGAAGCTTTCTTT.

The DNA for the CDR3 is TGTGCCAGCACCATAACTAGCACAGAGACCCAGTACTTC. It yields the protein CASTITSTETQYF. This chain uses TRBV11-2 with TRBJ2-5; maybe TRBD2 (6 bases). This CDR3 comprises 13 residues. V was pared by 7 bases and J by 4 bases, with 13 bases between. Germline CDR1 reads SGHAT; CDR2 reads FQNNGV.

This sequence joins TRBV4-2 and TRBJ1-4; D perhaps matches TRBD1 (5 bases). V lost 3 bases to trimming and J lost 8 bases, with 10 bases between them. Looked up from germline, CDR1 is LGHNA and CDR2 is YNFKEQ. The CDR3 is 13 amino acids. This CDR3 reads CASSQDRQEKLFF. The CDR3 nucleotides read TGTGCCAGCAGCCAGGACCGACAGGAAAAACTGTTTTTT.

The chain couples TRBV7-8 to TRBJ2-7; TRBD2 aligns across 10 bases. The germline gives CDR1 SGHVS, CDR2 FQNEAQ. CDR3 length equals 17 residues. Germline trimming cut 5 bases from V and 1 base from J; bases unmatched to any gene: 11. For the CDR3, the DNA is TGTGCCAGCAGCCCCGTCGGACAGGGACTAGCGTCCTACGAGCAGTACTTC. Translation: CASSPVGQGLASYEQYF. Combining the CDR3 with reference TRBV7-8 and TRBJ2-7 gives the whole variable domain GAGVSQSPRYKVAKRGQDVALRCDPISGHVSLFWYQQALGQGPEFLTYFQNEAQLDKSGLPSDRFFAERPEGSVSTLKIQRTQQEDSAVYLCASSPVGQGLASYEQYFGPGTRLTVT.

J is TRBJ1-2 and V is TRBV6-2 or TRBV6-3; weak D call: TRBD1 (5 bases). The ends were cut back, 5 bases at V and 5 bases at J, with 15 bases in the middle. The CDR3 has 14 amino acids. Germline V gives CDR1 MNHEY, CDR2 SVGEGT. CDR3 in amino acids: CASSQPRGSYGYTF. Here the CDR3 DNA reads TGTGCCAGCAGTCAACCTCGGGGGTCTTATGGCTACACCTTC.

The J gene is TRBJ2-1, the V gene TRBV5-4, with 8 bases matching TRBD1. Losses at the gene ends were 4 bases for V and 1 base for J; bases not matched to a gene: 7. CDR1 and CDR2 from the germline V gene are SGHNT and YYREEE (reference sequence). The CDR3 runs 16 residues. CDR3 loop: CASSPRTGISYNEQFF. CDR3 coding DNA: TGTGCCAGCAGCCCTCGGACAGGGATTTCCTACAATGAGCAGTTCTTC.

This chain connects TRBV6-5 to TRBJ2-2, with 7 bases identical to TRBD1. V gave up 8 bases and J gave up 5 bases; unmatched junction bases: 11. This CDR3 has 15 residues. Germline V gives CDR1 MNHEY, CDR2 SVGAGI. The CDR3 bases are TGTGCCAGCGGAGGCACAGGGGAAACAACCGGGGAGCTGTTTTTT. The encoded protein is CASGGTGETTGELFF.

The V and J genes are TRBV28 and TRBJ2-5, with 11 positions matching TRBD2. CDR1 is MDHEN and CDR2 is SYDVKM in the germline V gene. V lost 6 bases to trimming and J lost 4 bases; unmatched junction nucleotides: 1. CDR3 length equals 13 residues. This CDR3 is CASRTSGRETQYF. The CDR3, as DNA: TGTGCCAGCAGAACTAGCGGGAGAGAGACCCAGTACTTC.

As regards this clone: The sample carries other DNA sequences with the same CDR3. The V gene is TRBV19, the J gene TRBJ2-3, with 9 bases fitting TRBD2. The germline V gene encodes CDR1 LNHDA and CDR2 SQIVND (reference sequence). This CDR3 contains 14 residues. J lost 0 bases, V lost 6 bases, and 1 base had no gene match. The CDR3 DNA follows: TGTGCCAGTAGGCTAGCGGGGAGCACAGATACGCAGTATTTT. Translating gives CASRLAGSTDTQYF. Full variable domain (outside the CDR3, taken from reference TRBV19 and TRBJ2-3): DGGITQSPKYLFRKEGQNVTLSCEQNLNHDAMYWYRQDPGQGLRLIYYSQIVNDFQKGDIAEGYSVSREKKESFPLTVTSAQKNPTAFYLCASRLAGSTDTQYFGPGTRLTVL.

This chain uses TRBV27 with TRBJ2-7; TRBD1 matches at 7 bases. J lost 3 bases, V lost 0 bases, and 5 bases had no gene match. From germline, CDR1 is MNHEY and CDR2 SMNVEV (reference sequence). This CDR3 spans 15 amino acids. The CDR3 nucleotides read TGTGCCAGCAGTTTATCAGGGACAGAAGACTACGAGCAGTACTTC. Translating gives CASSLSGTEDYEQYF.

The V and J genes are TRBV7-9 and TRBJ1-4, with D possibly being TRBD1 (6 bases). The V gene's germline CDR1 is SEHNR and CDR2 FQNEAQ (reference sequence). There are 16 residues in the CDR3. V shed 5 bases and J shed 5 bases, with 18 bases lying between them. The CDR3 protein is CASSTPGQLLNEKLFF. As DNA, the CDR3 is TGTGCCAGCAGCACGCCCGGACAGCTATTGAATGAAAAACTGTTTTTT.

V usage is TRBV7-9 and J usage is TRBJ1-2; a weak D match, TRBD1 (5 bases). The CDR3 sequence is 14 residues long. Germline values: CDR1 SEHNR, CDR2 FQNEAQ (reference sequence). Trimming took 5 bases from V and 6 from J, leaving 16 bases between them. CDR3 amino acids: CASSTPETVHGYTF. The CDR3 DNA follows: TGTGCCAGCAGCACCCCGGAGACAGTACATGGCTACACCTTC.

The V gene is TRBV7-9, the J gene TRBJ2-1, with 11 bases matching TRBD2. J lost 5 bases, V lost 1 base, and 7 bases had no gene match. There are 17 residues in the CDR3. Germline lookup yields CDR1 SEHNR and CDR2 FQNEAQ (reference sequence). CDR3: CASSLVALAGVHNEQFF. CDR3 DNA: TGTGCCAGCAGCTTAGTTGCACTAGCGGGAGTCCACAATGAGCAGTTCTTC.

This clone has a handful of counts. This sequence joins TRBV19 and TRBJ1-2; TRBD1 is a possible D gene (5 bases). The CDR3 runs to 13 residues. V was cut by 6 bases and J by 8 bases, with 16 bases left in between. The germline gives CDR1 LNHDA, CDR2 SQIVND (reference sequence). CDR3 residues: CASRDIGRVGYTF. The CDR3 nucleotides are TGTGCCAGTAGGGACATAGGTCGTGTCGGCTACACCTTC.

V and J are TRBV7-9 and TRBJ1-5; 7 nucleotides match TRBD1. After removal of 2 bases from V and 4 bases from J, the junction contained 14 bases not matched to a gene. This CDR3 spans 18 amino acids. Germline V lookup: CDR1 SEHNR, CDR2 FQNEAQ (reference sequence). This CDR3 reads CASSLTKGAGTSNQPQHF. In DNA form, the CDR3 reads TGTGCCAGCAGCTTAACGAAGGGGGCTGGGACAAGTAATCAGCCCCAGCATTTT.

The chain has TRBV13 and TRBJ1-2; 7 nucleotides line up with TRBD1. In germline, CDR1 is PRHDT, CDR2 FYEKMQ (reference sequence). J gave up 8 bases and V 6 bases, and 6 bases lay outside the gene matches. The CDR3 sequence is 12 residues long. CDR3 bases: TGTGCCAGCAGTGAGGGGGCAGGAGGCTACACCTTC. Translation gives CASSEGAGGYTF.

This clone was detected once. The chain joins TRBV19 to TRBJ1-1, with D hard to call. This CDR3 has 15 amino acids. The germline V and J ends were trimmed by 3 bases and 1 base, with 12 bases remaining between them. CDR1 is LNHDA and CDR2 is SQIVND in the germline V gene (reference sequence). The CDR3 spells CASSIQAGGNTEAFF. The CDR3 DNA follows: TGTGCCAGTAGTATCCAGGCAGGTGGGAACACTGAAGCTTTCTTT.

The CDR3 nucleotides are TGCGCCAGCAGCTTGGAAGGTAGCGGCGATGAGCAGTTCTTC. Amino acids: CASSLEGSGDEQFF. V gene TRBV5-1 combines with J gene TRBJ2-1; possible D gene TRBD2, 6 bases. CDR1 and CDR2 from the germline V gene are SGHRS and YFSETQ. CDR3 length: 14 amino acids. Trimming stripped 0 bases from V and 8 bases from J, with 12 bases between.

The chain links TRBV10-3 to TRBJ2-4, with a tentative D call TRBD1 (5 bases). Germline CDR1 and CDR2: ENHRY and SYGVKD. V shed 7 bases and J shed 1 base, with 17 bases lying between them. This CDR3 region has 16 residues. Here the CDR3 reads CAIKDPGQGAKNIQYF. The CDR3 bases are TGTGCCATCAAGGACCCTGGGCAGGGCGCCAAAAACATTCAGTACTTC.

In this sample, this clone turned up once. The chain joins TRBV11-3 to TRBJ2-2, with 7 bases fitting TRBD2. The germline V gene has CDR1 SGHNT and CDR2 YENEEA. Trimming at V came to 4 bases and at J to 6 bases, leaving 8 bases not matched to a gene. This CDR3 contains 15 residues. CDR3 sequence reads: CASSSHAGVAGELFF. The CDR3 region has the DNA TGTGCCAGCAGCTCACACGCGGGAGTGGCCGGGGAGCTGTTTTTT.